This record concerns one T cell receptor (beta chain) sequence. This sample was included in a study of cytomegalovirus exposure and HLA in healthy donors. V was shortened by 7 bases and J by 1 base, with 8 bases between the two germline ends. The germline V gene encodes CDR1 SQVTM and CDR2 ANQGSEA. The CDR3 contains 13 residues. Measured with immunoSEQ multiplex PCR; TCRdb has only the in-frame clones, and not every one. The sample lists some 100,000 clones, roughly 88% seen once, with 1.5% to 2% in the top ten. The V call is TRBV29-1, the J call TRBJ2-6; TRBD1 is a possible D gene (5 bases). The material sequenced was PBMCs. The receptor comes from a man aged 18 to 30 in good health and CMV-seronegative. The chain's CDR3 is CSAQGSGANVLTF. The CDR3 region has the DNA TGCAGCGCCCAGGGTTCTGGGGCCAACGTCCTGACTTTC.